This TCR beta chain was retrieved from a study of blood T cell dynamics during melanoma immunotherapy. Trimming left V 5 bases short and J 6 bases short, with 12 bases between. Germline assignment: CDR1 SNHLY and CDR2 FYNNEI. There are 13 residues in the CDR3. Profiled with immunoSEQ multiplex PCR; TCRdb holds only in-frame clones, not every one. The sample lists roughly 10,000 clones; 84% were seen once. Time point given: week 3, after first cycle of checkpoint inhibitor. The clonotype comes from a human donor with melanoma. Material: blood, obtained from a patient treated with checkpoint blockade. The chain couples TRBV2 to TRBJ2-3; the D gene is possibly TRBD1 (5 bases). Written as DNA, the CDR3 is TGTGCCAGCAGTCGTAATAGGGGTGATACGCAGTATTTT. The encoded protein is CASSRNRGDTQYF.